A single sample is the source of the 25 T cell receptor beta chains below, sequenced in a study of blood T cell repertoires in COVID-19. TCRdb's table, derived via immunoSEQ multiplex PCR, lists solely in-frame clones and lacks some. The table has approximately 290,000 clones, roughly nine tenths seen once; the top ten hold over 2%. What was sequenced was peripheral blood. The receptors come from a woman aged 25 to 39 with COVID-19, enrolled during active disease.

The chain couples TRBV7-9 to TRBJ2-7, with TRBD1 as a possible D gene (5 bases). This CDR3 is 13 amino acids long. The V gene lost 5 bases and the J gene lost 1 base, with 9 bases spanning the gap. Looked up from germline, CDR1 is SEHNR and CDR2 is FQNEAQ (reference sequence). The CDR3: CASSASGSYEQYF. CDR3 in DNA: TGTGCCAGCAGCGCGTCAGGGTCCTACGAGCAGTACTTC.

The chain links TRBV27 to TRBJ2-1; TRBD2 agrees at 9 bases. The CDR3 runs to 16 residues. The germline CDR1 and CDR2 sequences are MNHEY and SMNVEV (reference sequence). V lost 1 base and J lost 4; bases outside the gene matches: 5. In DNA, the CDR3 is TGTGCCAGCAGTTTATATAGCGGGGGATTATACAATGAGCAGTTCTTC. Residues: CASSLYSGGLYNEQFF.

The chain links TRBV7-2 to TRBJ2-7; 7 nucleotides agree with TRBD2. This CDR3 spans 17 amino acids. V was pared by 1 base and J by 0 bases, with 9 bases of the junction left unmatched. The germline V gene encodes CDR1 SGHTA and CDR2 FQGNSA. CDR3 residues: CASSLVGLAEISYEQYF. CDR3 bases: TGTGCCAGCAGCTTAGTTGGTCTAGCGGAGATCTCCTACGAGCAGTACTTC.

The chain has TRBV10-1 and TRBJ2-7; 9 nucleotides line up with TRBD2. Germline assignment: CDR1 WNHNN and CDR2 SYGVQD (reference sequence). There are 14 residues in the CDR3. Unmatched junction bases numbered 5, after V lost 7 bases and J lost 1 base. The chain's CDR3 is CASKSGRSSYEQYF. The CDR3 DNA reads as TGCGCCAGCAAAAGCGGGAGGTCGTCCTACGAGCAGTACTTC.

The V and J genes are TRBV25-1 and TRBJ2-7; 10 nucleotides agree with TRBD1. The V gene end was trimmed by 4 bases and the J gene end by 0 bases; junction bases not matched to a gene: 3. CDR3 length: 15 amino acids. Per the germline V gene, CDR1 is MGHDK and CDR2 is SYGVNS. The CDR3 DNA is TGTGCCAGCAGTGGGGACAGGGGCGGCTCCTACGAGCAGTACTTC. Residues: CASSGDRGGSYEQYF.

The chain has TRBV19 and TRBJ1-3; a weak D match, TRBD1 (6 bases). Per germline, CDR1 LNHDA and CDR2 SQIVND (reference sequence). This CDR3 spans 15 amino acids. Between the trimmed V and J ends, which lost 5 bases and 4 bases, there was a span of 15 bases. The CDR3 DNA sequence: TGTGCCAGTAGTCCCTTACAGGGAACCGGAAACACCATATATTTT. It yields the protein CASSPLQGTGNTIYF.

The table lists this clone with a few counts. The chain links TRBV29-1 to TRBJ1-1; no clear D. This CDR3 is built from 11 residues. Deletions cut 3 bases from V and 3 bases from J, with 5 bases between. From germline, CDR1 is SQVTM and CDR2 ANQGSEA. The CDR3 nucleotides are TGCAGCGTTGATATTTACACTGAAGCTTTCTTT. As protein: CSVDIYTEAFF.

This chain joins TRBV6-5 and TRBJ1-5, with D possibly being TRBD1 (6 bases). There are 15 residues in the CDR3. CDR1 and CDR2 (germline): MNHEY, SVGAGI. V was clipped by 6 bases and J by 4 bases, with 16 bases between them. The CDR3 sequence is CASSQFRGSNQPQHF. For the CDR3, the DNA is TGTGCCAGCAGCCAATTCAGGGGATCAAATCAGCCCCAGCATTTT.

This clone has only one observation. This chain connects TRBV5-4 to TRBJ2-5, with D possibly being TRBD2 (5 bases). The V end lost 4 bases, the J end lost 0 bases, and 13 bases lay between the germline ends. CDR1 and CDR2 from the germline V gene are SGHNT and YYREEE (reference sequence). This CDR3 spans 15 amino acids. The CDR3 loop reads CASSLSPGDQETQYF. The CDR3, as DNA: TGTGCCAGCAGCCTATCCCCCGGGGACCAAGAGACCCAGTACTTC.

This chain links TRBV19 with TRBJ1-5, with a weak D call TRBD1 (6 bases). Trimming took off 3 bases at V and 2 bases at J, with 8 bases between the two ends. CDR1 LNHDA and CDR2 SQIVND come from the germline V gene (reference sequence). The CDR3 totals 14 residues. The CDR3 nucleotides are TGTGCCAGTAGTATCTACAGGGGCAATCAGCCCCAGCATTTT. As protein: CASSIYRGNQPQHF.

The V gene is TRBV6-6, the J gene TRBJ1-2, with no clear D. The length of the CDR3 is 13 residues. V lost 4 bases to trimming and J lost 8 bases, with 14 bases between them. Germline V gives CDR1 MNHNY, CDR2 SVGAGI (reference sequence). The CDR3 loop reads CASSSTTEEGYTF. CDR3 nucleotide sequence: TGTGCCAGCAGTTCTACAACGGAGGAGGGCTACACCTTC.

The chain links TRBV6-5 to TRBJ1-4, with D unresolved. The CDR3 length is 13 residues. Germline V gives CDR1 MNHEY, CDR2 SVGAGI. The germline V and J ends were trimmed by 6 bases and 7 bases, with 12 bases remaining between them. In DNA form, the CDR3 reads TGTGCCAGCAGCCAGGTTGCGGGTGAAAAACTGTTTTTT. Its protein is CASSQVAGEKLFF.

The rearrangement joins TRBV3-1 (or the pseudogene TRBV3-2) to TRBJ2-1; possibly TRBD2 for D (6 bases). The germline V gene has CDR1 LGHDT and CDR2 YNNKEL (reference sequence). This CDR3 spans 16 amino acids. Trimming left V 2 bases short and J 4 bases short, with 15 bases between. DNA of the CDR3: TGTGCCAGCAGCCAACTTTGGGGAGGCGGGTACAATGAGCAGTTCTTC. Its protein is CASSQLWGGGYNEQFF.

V and J are TRBV6-5 and TRBJ1-5; D possibly corresponds to TRBD1 (5 bases). Germline CDR1 MNHEY, CDR2 SVGAGI. Trimming removed 7 bases at V and 7 bases at J, with 17 bases between. This CDR3 region has 14 residues. CDR3 DNA: TGTGCCAGCAAAGGGGCAGAAGTGGGGCAGCCCCAGCATTTT. Translated, it gives CASKGAEVGQPQHF.

The sample holds a few counts of this clone. This chain joins TRBV5-1 and TRBJ2-6; 9 bases align to TRBD1. There are 18 residues in the CDR3. Germline V gives CDR1 SGHRS, CDR2 YFSETQ. The V and J ends lost 1 base and 0 bases, in that order; junction bases with no gene match: 5. The CDR3 protein is CASSLPGTGSSGANVLTF. In nucleotides, the CDR3 is TGCGCCAGCAGCTTGCCCGGGACAGGGAGCTCTGGGGCCAACGTCCTGACTTTC.

The chain has TRBV30 and TRBJ2-5; 8 bases fit TRBD1. There are 15 residues in the CDR3. Germline V CDR1 and CDR2: GTSNPN, SVGIG (reference sequence). The V and J ends lost 0 bases and 5 bases, in that order; junction bases with no gene match: 8. CDR3 in DNA: TGTGCCTGGAGTGTGGGACAGGAGCCTAGGGAGACCCAGTACTTC. Its translation: CAWSVGQEPRETQYF.

The count of this clone is one. The gene calls are TRBV6-6 and TRBJ1-2; maybe TRBD1 (6 bases). Trimming shortened V by 2 bases and J by 2 bases, and 9 bases separated the two germline ends. The CDR3 consists of 14 residues. CDR1 is MNHNY, CDR2 SVGAGI, per germline (reference sequence). The CDR3 reads CASSYDRTNYGYTF. The CDR3 DNA reads as TGTGCCAGCAGTTACGACAGGACCAACTATGGCTACACCTTC.

V and J are TRBV28 and TRBJ2-7; perhaps TRBD1 as D (5 bases). The germline CDR1 and CDR2 sequences are MDHEN and SYDVKM. Deletions cut 4 bases from V and 3 bases from J, with 13 bases between. The CDR3 contains 14 residues. The CDR3 DNA is TGTGCCAGCAGTTCCCCGACAGCGAACTACGAGCAGTACTTC. Protein sequence: CASSSPTANYEQYF. The full variable domain, completed using reference TRBV28 and TRBJ2-7, is DVKVTQSSRYLVKRTGEKVFLECVQDMDHENMFWYRQDPGLGLRLIYFSYDVKMKEKGDIPEGYSVSREKKERFSLILESASTNQTSMYLCASSSPTANYEQYFGPGTRLTVT.

This clone appeared a single time. The chain employs TRBV7-2 and TRBJ2-4; 7 bases fit TRBD1. In germline, CDR1 is SGHTA, CDR2 FQGNSA. The CDR3 runs to 16 residues. V was pared by 6 bases and J by 0 bases, with 8 bases of the junction left unmatched. The CDR3, as DNA: TGTGCCAGCAGTTCACAGGGGTCAATAGCCAAAAACATTCAGTACTTC. This sequence encodes CASSSQGSIAKNIQYF.

The gene calls are TRBV27 and TRBJ2-7; 9 nucleotides line up with TRBD2. The junction had 14 bases not matched to a gene; V was cut back by 4 bases and J by 10 bases. CDR1 MNHEY and CDR2 SMNVEV come from the germline V gene (reference sequence). This CDR3 spans 15 amino acids. The CDR3 spells CASSSRLTSGSSQYF. The CDR3 DNA follows: TGTGCCAGCAGTTCACGCCTGACTAGCGGTTCATCTCAGTACTTC.

This chain joins TRBV13 and TRBJ2-5; 12 bases are shared with TRBD2. CDR3 length: 17 amino acids. With 5 bases clipped from V and 2 bases from J, the junction kept 9 bases outside the gene matches. Per germline, CDR1 PRHDT and CDR2 FYEKMQ (reference sequence). The CDR3 bases are TGTGCCAGCAGCCCCGGACTAGCGGGGCTACAGCAAGAGACCCAGTACTTC. This codes for CASSPGLAGLQQETQYF.

The chain combines TRBV5-1 with TRBJ2-7, with D unclear. V lost 3 bases and J lost 3, with 10 bases in between. In germline, CDR1 is SGHRS, CDR2 YFSETQ. The CDR3 spans 13 residues. CDR3 sequence: CASSSPPYYEQYF. The CDR3 DNA sequence: TGCGCCAGCAGCTCCCCCCCCTACTACGAGCAGTACTTC.

V gene TRBV2 combines with J gene TRBJ1-2; D not resolved. The CDR3 is 12 amino acids. V was cut by 8 bases and J by 4 bases, with 11 bases left in between. Germline V lookup: CDR1 SNHLY, CDR2 FYNNEI. The CDR3 loop is CASGAQLYGYTF. In nucleotides, the CDR3 is TGTGCCAGCGGTGCACAGCTCTATGGCTACACCTTC.

The CDR3 spells CASSQASSGGYGYTF. The CDR3 nucleotides read TGTGCCAGCAGCCAAGCAAGCTCGGGGGGCTATGGCTACACCTTC. This chain uses TRBV3-1 (or the pseudogene TRBV3-2) with TRBJ1-2, with D possibly being TRBD1 (5 bases). The germline V and J ends were trimmed by 1 base and 4 bases, with 13 bases remaining between them. Germline V gives CDR1 LGHDT, CDR2 YNNKEL (reference sequence). The CDR3 covers 15 residues.

The rearrangement uses TRBV11-2 and TRBJ2-5, with 9 nucleotides matching TRBD2. Germline V lookup: CDR1 SGHAT, CDR2 FQNNGV. The V segment lost 4 bases and the J segment 4 bases; nucleotides outside the gene matches: 10. This CDR3 contains 16 residues. CDR3 coding DNA: TGTGCCAGCAGCTCACTAGGAGCTAGCGGGATAGAGACCCAGTACTTC. Encoded protein: CASSSLGASGIETQYF. Looking up the rest from reference TRBV11-2 and TRBJ2-5 gives the full variable domain: EAGVAQSPRYKIIEKRQSVAFWCNPISGHATLYWYQQILGQGPKLLIQFQNNGVVDDSQLPKDRFSAERLKGVDSTLKIQPAKLEDSAVYLCASSSLGASGIETQYFGPGTRLLVL.